Described below is a single T cell receptor beta chain sequence and its context. This sample stems from a study of control samples from healthy donors and cancer patients. Sequencing was performed with immunoSEQ multiplex PCR; in TCRdb, only in-frame clones are kept and a portion is missing. The sample carries approximately 87,000 clones, about nine tenths recorded once. From germline, CDR1 is GTSNPN and CDR2 SVGIG (reference sequence). The CDR3 runs 15 residues. The V and J ends lost 1 base and 4 bases respectively, with 16 bases between them. The TCR was taken from a man in his forties or fifties in good health. The rearrangement joins TRBV30 to TRBJ1-1; a weak D match, TRBD1 (5 bases). The sequencing sample was made of blood. CDR3 protein: CAWSAGRVGGTEAFF. The CDR3 region has the DNA TGTGCCTGGAGTGCCGGGAGGGTGGGGGGCACTGAAGCTTTCTTT.